This is a list of T cell receptor beta chains from one sample in a study of OX40 agonist ivuxolimab in advanced cancers. This table comes from immunoSEQ multiplex PCR, and its TCRdb copy is limited to in-frame clones, with some not included. The sample has about 78,000 clones, about 90% seen once. The sequenced sample was CD4+ or CD8+ T cells sorted from blood, obtained in a trial of the OX40 agonist ivuxolimab. These receptors originate from an adult with an advanced solid tumor such as melanoma, head and neck, liver or kidney cancer. Both conserved end residues are part of each CDR3. Each record gives: V gene, J gene, D gene, clone size, CDR3 protein, CDR3 DNA. D genes are given only for firm matches. Some rows mark clone size as missing; the rest say once, few, many or name a class of expanded clone.

TRBV5-1	TRBJ2-2	TRBD2	.	CASSLGLAGGSFGTGELFF	TGCGCCAGCAGCTTGGGGCTAGCGGGAGGGTCCTTCGGGACCGGGGAGCTGTTTTTT
TRBV5-4	TRBJ1-4	TRBD1	once	CASSAGTAEKLFF	TGTGCCAGCAGCGCCGGGACAGCCGAAAAACTGTTTTTT
TRBV7-9	TRBJ2-7	TRBD2	.	CASSFLAGGEQYF	TGTGCCAGCAGCTTCCTAGCGGGAGGCGAGCAGTACTTC
TRBV5-1	TRBJ1-2	TRBD1	.	CASRLQGAPDYGYTF	TGCGCCAGCAGGCTACAGGGGGCCCCCGACTATGGCTACACCTTC
TRBV28	TRBJ1-5	TRBD1	once	CASSGQGGNQPQHF	TGTGCCAGCAGCGGACAGGGAGGCAATCAGCCCCAGCATTTT
TRBV27	TRBJ2-1	TRBD2	.	CASHVAGGYNEQFF	TGTGCCAGTCATGTAGCGGGGGGCTACAATGAGCAGTTCTTC
TRBV10-3	TRBJ2-1	TRBD2	.	CAISEPLVAGGDNEQFF	TGTGCCATCAGTGAGCCTCTCGTAGCGGGGGGCGACAATGAGCAGTTCTTC
TRBV15	TRBJ2-6	.	.	CATSRGVDSGANVLTF	TGTGCCACCAGCAGGGGGGTGGATTCTGGGGCCAACGTCCTGACTTTC
TRBV5-1	TRBJ2-3	.	.	CASSLGGSEDTQYF	TGCGCCAGCAGCTTGGGGGGATCCGAGGATACGCAGTATTTT
TRBV2	TRBJ1-3	.	.	CASRRTSTRDTIYF	TGTGCCAGCAGACGGACCTCTACCAGGGACACCATATATTTT
TRBV7-8	TRBJ1-2	TRBD1	.	CASSLAMMRGTEAF	TGTGCCAGCAGCTTAGCGATGATGAGAGGGACAGAGGCCTTC
TRBV4-1	TRBJ1-1	.	.	CASSQQGLGTDTEAFF	TGCGCCAGCAGCCAACAAGGTCTGGGTACCGACACTGAAGCTTTCTTT
TRBV11-3	TRBJ2-1	TRBD2	.	CASSLGTSGDNEQFF	TGTGCCAGCAGCTTAGGCACTAGCGGGGACAATGAGCAGTTCTTC
TRBV18	TRBJ2-7	.	.	CASSRDQGIIYEQYF	TGTGCCAGCTCAAGGGATCAGGGGATCATCTACGAGCAGTACTTC
TRBV5-1	TRBJ2-1	TRBD2	.	CASSLAGYGGGDNEQFF	TGCGCCAGCAGCTTGGCCGGCTACGGCGGGGGGGACAATGAGCAGTTCTTC
TRBV27	TRBJ2-7	.	.	CASSYREGEQYF	TGTGCCAGCAGTTACAGGGAGGGTGAGCAGTACTTC
TRBV5-1	TRBJ1-1	.	.	CASSLEHNMNTEAFF	TGCGCCAGCAGCTTGGAACACAACATGAACACTGAAGCTTTCTTT
TRBV6-1	TRBJ1-4	.	.	CATQRGFNEKLFF	TGTGCCACCCAGCGGGGCTTTAATGAAAAACTGTTTTTT
TRBV5-1	TRBJ2-1	.	.	CASSLGQSEEQFF	TGCGCCAGCAGCTTAGGGCAGAGTGAGGAGCAGTTCTTC
TRBV19	TRBJ1-5	.	once	CASSIRGGARSNQPQHF	TGTGCCAGTAGTATAAGGGGGGGGGCGAGGAGCAATCAGCCCCAGCATTTT
TRBV7-8	TRBJ2-3	TRBD2	.	CASSLQYQAGASTDTQYF	TGTGCCAGCAGCCTTCAATACCAAGCGGGGGCTAGCACAGATACGCAGTATTTT
TRBV6-1	TRBJ1-5	.	.	CASSGNQPQHF	TGTGCCAGCAGTGGAAATCAGCCCCAGCATTTT
TRBV25-1	TRBJ1-1	TRBD1	.	CASRLTGGVAEAFF	TGTGCCAGCAGACTGACAGGGGGCGTCGCTGAAGCTTTCTTT
TRBV19	TRBJ2-7	.	.	CASSMQPAGSYEQYF	TGTGCCAGTAGTATGCAACCTGCGGGGTCCTACGAGCAGTACTTC
TRBV18	TRBJ1-5	.	.	CASSPPGALSNQPQHF	TGTGCCAGCTCACCACCGGGGGCCCTTAGCAATCAGCCCCAGCATTTT
TRBV5-1	TRBJ2-1	.	.	CASSLGTSVRNEQFF	TGCGCCAGCAGCTTGGGGACCTCCGTTCGCAATGAGCAGTTCTTC
TRBV18	TRBJ2-3	TRBD2	.	CASSPPTSGRGYTQYF	TGTGCCAGCTCACCACCGACTAGCGGGAGGGGATATACGCAGTATTTT
TRBV7-9	TRBJ1-4	.	.	CASSLAGHSNEKLFF	TGTGCCAGCAGCTTAGCGGGGCACAGTAATGAAAAACTGTTTTTT
TRBV30	TRBJ1-2	.	.	CAWVPGLGVPYGYTF	TGTGCCTGGGTCCCGGGACTGGGAGTTCCCTATGGCTACACCTTC
TRBV5-1	TRBJ2-2	TRBD2	.	CASSPTGLAGFTGELFF	TGCGCCAGCAGCCCAACTGGACTAGCGGGGTTTACCGGGGAGCTGTTTTTT
TRBV7-8	TRBJ1-2	TRBD1	.	CASTLRDSLEGYTF	TGTGCCAGCACCCTAAGGGACAGCCTAGAGGGCTACACCTTC
TRBV7-2	TRBJ1-4	TRBD1	.	CASSFLWTGTTNEKLFF	TGTGCCAGCAGCTTCCTCTGGACAGGGACGACTAATGAAAAACTGTTTTTT
TRBV28	TRBJ1-5	.	.	CASSFLQTSNQPQHF	TGTGCCAGCAGTTTTCTCCAGACTTCCAATCAGCCCCAGCATTTT
TRBV5-1	TRBJ2-2	.	.	CASSLSTRGRTGELFF	TGCGCCAGCAGCTTGTCTACCAGGGGAAGGACCGGGGAGCTGTTTTTT
TRBV19	TRBJ1-5	.	.	CASSIGGELQPQHF	TGTGCCAGTAGTATCGGGGGGGAACTTCAGCCCCAGCATTTT
TRBV7-2	TRBJ2-7	.	.	CASSPPLRREQYF	TGTGCCAGCAGCCCCCCCCTACGCCGCGAGCAGTACTTC
TRBV5-1	TRBJ2-3	.	.	CASSLGQGTQYF	TGCGCCAGCAGCTTGGGGCAGGGAACGCAGTATTTT
TRBV5-1	TRBJ1-4	TRBD1	.	CASTTGDRSNEKLFF	TGCGCCAGCACCACAGGGGACAGGTCTAATGAAAAACTGTTTTTT
TRBV2	TRBJ2-1	.	.	CASSDSELRDFNEQFF	TGTGCCAGCAGTGATTCTGAACTCCGCGACTTCAATGAGCAGTTCTTC
TRBV28	TRBJ2-7	TRBD1	.	CATLTGNRLGQYF	TGTGCCACCCTGACAGGGAATCGTCTTGGGCAGTACTTC
TRBV27	TRBJ2-7	TRBD2	.	CASSSLAGPSYEQYF	TGTGCCAGCAGTTCCTTAGCGGGACCTTCCTACGAGCAGTACTTC
TRBV5-4	TRBJ1-2	TRBD1	.	CASSSKKGGGDGYTF	TGTGCCAGCAGCTCGAAGAAAGGAGGGGGCGATGGCTACACCTTC
TRBV9	TRBJ2-7	.	.	CASSATPLPLEQYF	TGTGCCAGCAGCGCGACTCCTCTCCCCCTCGAGCAGTACTTC
TRBV7-2	TRBJ1-5	.	.	CASSLSLLGWGPQHF	TGTGCCAGCAGCTTAAGTCTATTAGGGTGGGGGCCCCAGCATTTT
TRBV29-1	TRBJ1-4	.	.	CSVARIGEKLFF	TGCAGCGTTGCCCGTATCGGGGAAAAACTGTTTTTT
TRBV7-2	TRBJ1-4	.	.	CASRTTSTNEKLFF	TGTGCCAGCAGGACGACCTCAACTAATGAAAAACTGTTTTTT
TRBV11-2	TRBJ1-1	TRBD1	.	CASMGQANTEAFF	TGTGCCAGCATGGGACAGGCAAACACTGAAGCTTTCTTT
TRBV28	TRBJ2-5	.	.	CASTLGGGRWETQYF	TGTGCCAGCACCCTGGGAGGGGGCCGGTGGGAGACCCAGTACTTC
TRBV18	TRBJ2-7	.	.	CASSLSAPYEQYF	TGTGCCAGCTCACTATCGGCTCCCTACGAGCAGTACTTC
TRBV4-1	TRBJ2-1	TRBD2	.	CASRPVGRATNEQFF	TGCGCCAGCCGCCCTGTCGGGAGGGCCACCAATGAGCAGTTCTTC
TRBV19	TRBJ2-3	.	.	CASSIVWTTDTQYF	TGTGCCAGTAGTATAGTGTGGACCACAGATACGCAGTATTTT
TRBV5-4	TRBJ2-5	.	.	CASSLFGQETQYF	TGTGCCAGCAGCTTGTTCGGCCAAGAGACCCAGTACTTC
TRBV29-1	TRBJ1-1	.	.	CSSSWTVNTEAFF	TGCAGCTCCTCGTGGACGGTGAACACTGAAGCTTTCTTT
TRBV28	TRBJ1-1	TRBD1	.	CASSLAIGQGVDTEAFF	TGTGCCAGCAGTTTGGCTATAGGACAGGGGGTAGACACTGAAGCTTTCTTT
TRBV27	TRBJ1-1	.	.	CASSPLTGIEAFF	TGTGCCAGCAGTCCGTTGACAGGAATAGAAGCTTTCTTT
TRBV27	TRBJ2-3	.	.	CASSPREFRDTQYF	TGTGCCAGCAGTCCACGGGAGTTTCGAGATACGCAGTATTTT
TRBV5-1	TRBJ1-3	.	.	CASSLGGDGNTIYF	TGCGCCAGCAGCTTGGGAGGAGACGGAAACACCATATATTTT
TRBV7-7	TRBJ2-7	TRBD1	.	CASSHLGQGAHEQYF	TGTGCTAGCAGTCATCTGGGACAGGGGGCCCACGAGCAGTACTTC